Each of the 17 T cell receptor beta chains below was sequenced from the same sample in a study. TCRdb fed the 5' RACE reads into MiXCR, producing one record per CDR3 protein. Of approximately 40,000 distinct CDR3 sequences in the sample, less than 25% were seen once. The sorted Tregs were CD4+CD25+CD127-/low cells. The sequenced material came from Tregs sorted from blood. The receptors come from a female donor with breast cancer.

There are a few counts of this clonotype. The genes are TRBV10-1 and TRBJ1-3, with 7 positions matching TRBD1. The CDR3 runs 20 residues. Trimming cost V 9 bases and J 1 base; bases outside gene matches: 24. Germline values: CDR1 WNHNN, CDR2 SYGVQD (reference sequence). The CDR3 DNA follows: TGCGCCAGGGTACTCCTAGCCAAGGAGCCGGGACAGCAATCTGGAAACACCATATATTTT. Its protein is CARVLLAKEPGQQSGNTIYF.

Points on this clonotype: With a much larger clone just one base away, this may be a read error. This sequence joins TRBV9 and TRBJ1-1, with 9 bases identical to TRBD1. The length of the CDR3 is 17 residues. Losses at the gene ends were 4 bases for V and 2 bases for J; bases not matched to a gene: 12. Germline CDR1 reads SGDLS; CDR2 reads YYNGEE. The CDR3 sequence: CASSTSGTGYFNTEAFF. In DNA, the CDR3 is TGTGCCAGCAGCACCTCCGGGACAGGGTATTTCAACACTGAAGCTTTCTTT. The variable domain in full, completed from reference TRBV9 and TRBJ1-1, reads DSGVTQTPKHLITATGQRVTLRCSPRSGDLSVYWYQQSLDQGLQFLIQYYNGEERAKGNILERFSAQQFPDLHSELNLSSLELGDSALYFCASSTSGTGYFNTEAFFGQGTRLTVV.

With respect to this clonotype: A read error may explain this, as a much larger clone is one base away. The rearrangement links TRBV12-3 or TRBV12-4 to TRBJ1-5, with 7 bases identical to TRBD1. This CDR3 is 14 amino acids long. The CDR3 region is CTSSFDRVGQPQHF. The CDR3 bases are TGTACCAGCAGTTTTGACAGGGTTGGTCAGCCCCAGCATTTT.

As concerns this clonotype: A read error may be the cause here, since a much bigger clone is one base away. As DNA, the CDR3 is TGTGCCAGTAGGGACACGGGGTTGGACACTGAAGCTTTCTTT. Translation gives CASRDTGLDTEAFF. The chain is built from TRBV6-5 and TRBJ1-1, with D perhaps matching TRBD1 (6 bases). The CDR3 consists of 14 residues. Deletions cut 9 bases from V and 3 bases from J, with 17 bases between. CDR1 and CDR2 (germline): MNHEY, SVGAGI.

Regarding this clonotype: A much larger clone lies a single base off, so this may be a read error. This chain connects TRBV3-1 to TRBJ2-1, with D hard to call. Germline assignment: CDR1 LGHDT and CDR2 YNNKEL (reference sequence). This CDR3 region has 14 residues. DNA of the CDR3: TGTACCAGCAGCCAAGAAGTGCCCCACAATGAGCAGTTCTTC. Translated: CTSSQEVPHNEQFF.

The rearrangement links TRBV7-9 to TRBJ2-1, with D possibly matching TRBD2 (6 bases). The germline V and J ends were trimmed by 5 bases and 16 bases, with 18 bases remaining between them. The CDR3 has 12 amino acids. CDR1 SEHNR and CDR2 FQNEAQ come from the germline V gene (reference sequence). The CDR3 DNA sequence: TGTGCCAGCAGCACTTATAGACTAGAGGTATTCTTC. As protein: CASSTYRLEVFF.

This chain connects TRBV24-1 to TRBJ2-2, with TRBD2 matching 10 bases. Per germline, CDR1 KGHDR and CDR2 SFDVKD. Losses at the gene ends were 4 bases for V and 8 bases for J; bases not matched to a gene: 9. The CDR3 sequence is 16 residues long. CDR3 sequence (DNA): TGTGCCACCAGTGACCAGATAGCGGGAGGTTTGGGGGAGCTGTTTTTT. Amino acids: CATSDQIAGGLGELFF.

This clonotype was seen repeatedly, ten times or more. The genes are TRBV7-2 and TRBJ1-4; D gene uncertain. The germline V gene encodes CDR1 SGHTA and CDR2 FQGNSA. V lost 7 bases to trimming and J lost 3 bases, with 9 bases between them. The CDR3 is 13 residues long. CDR3: CASNNIANEKLFF. The CDR3 nucleotides read TGTGCCAGCAACAACATAGCTAATGAAAAACTGTTTTTT.

Concerning this clonotype: A much larger clone lies a single base off, so this may be a read error. The CDR3 sequence: CAARQGLAGANVPTF. The CDR3 nucleotides read TGTGCCGCAAGACAGGGGCTAGCTGGGGCCAACGTCCCGACTTTC. V usage is TRBV6-5 and J usage is TRBJ2-6; 8 nucleotides agree with TRBD1. The CDR3 consists of 15 residues. CDR1 and CDR2 from the germline V gene are MNHEY and SVGAGI.

This rearrangement joins TRBV12-3 or TRBV12-4 to TRBJ1-1; D is unclear. This CDR3 comprises 13 residues. V gave up 3 bases and J gave up 1 base, with 6 bases separating them. DNA for the CDR3: TGTGCCAGCAGTTTGTATGAGAACACTGAAGCTTTCTTT. It encodes CASSLYENTEAFF.

This clonotype was seen at least ten times. V and J are TRBV5-6 and TRBJ2-4; no firm D call. In germline, CDR1 is SGHDT, CDR2 YYEEEE. The CDR3 extends over 11 amino acids. Trimming cost V 3 bases and J 8 bases, with 6 bases left between them. Here the CDR3 reads CASSSRDIQYF. In DNA form, the CDR3 reads TGTGCCAGCAGCTCCCGGGACATTCAGTACTTC.

This clonotype has a count of ten or more. The CDR3 sequence: CASSGDRGQQGYTF. CDR3 nucleotide sequence: TGTGCCAGCAGCGGGGACAGGGGGCAGCAGGGCTACACCTTC. The chain combines TRBV9 with TRBJ1-2, with TRBD1 identical over 12 bases. With 3 bases clipped from V and 8 bases from J, the junction kept 5 bases outside the gene matches. This CDR3 has 14 amino acids. Germline V lookup: CDR1 SGDLS, CDR2 YYNGEE.

This clonotype was counted many times. V gene TRBV27 combines with J gene TRBJ2-3; 8 bases align to TRBD2. There are 15 residues in the CDR3. The V gene's germline CDR1 is MNHEY and CDR2 SMNVEV (reference sequence). V shed 7 bases, J shed 2 bases, and the junction held 8 bases outside the gene matches. CDR3 amino acids: CASTPLADFTDTQYF. In DNA, the CDR3 is TGTGCCAGCACTCCACTAGCGGATTTCACAGATACGCAGTATTTT.

The CDR3 sequence is CASGWTSNEQFF. DNA for the CDR3: TGTGCCAGCGGTTGGACTAGCAATGAGCAGTTCTTC. V and J are TRBV6-1 and TRBJ2-1; 7 bases fit TRBD2. There are 12 residues in the CDR3. Germline lookup yields CDR1 MNHNS and CDR2 SASEGT. After removal of 8 bases from V and 6 bases from J, the junction contained 4 bases not matched to a gene.

This clonotype appeared a few times. The chain has TRBV7-8 and TRBJ1-5; 8 bases are shared with TRBD1. The CDR3 runs 20 residues. In germline, CDR1 is SGHVS, CDR2 FQNEAQ. Trimming took 1 base from V and 2 from J; bases not matched to a gene: 16. This CDR3 is CASSLDPPLLGTGRNQPQHF. The CDR3 DNA sequence: TGTGCCAGCAGCTTAGATCCCCCCCTTTTAGGGACAGGTCGCAATCAGCCCCAGCATTTT.

In its sample, this clonotype was seen many times. The rearrangement links TRBV11-1 to TRBJ2-2, with D possibly TRBD1 on 6 matching bases. Germline V lookup: CDR1 SGHAT, CDR2 FQDESV (reference sequence). Trimming removed 3 bases from V and 4 bases from J, with 18 bases in between. The CDR3 spans 17 residues. CDR3 amino acids: CASSFIRGSPITGELFF. The CDR3 bases are TGTGCCAGCAGCTTCATCAGGGGATCCCCCATCACCGGGGAGCTGTTTTTT.

The gene calls are TRBV27 and TRBJ2-3, with 13 bases fitting TRBD2. Losses at the gene ends were 5 bases for V and 2 bases for J; bases not matched to a gene: 4. The CDR3 spans 16 residues. Germline-derived CDR1 and CDR2 are MNHEY and SMNVEV (reference sequence). The CDR3 loop is CASSRTSGGPTDTQYF. The DNA of the CDR3 is TGTGCCAGCAGTCGGACTAGCGGGGGACCCACAGATACGCAGTATTTT.